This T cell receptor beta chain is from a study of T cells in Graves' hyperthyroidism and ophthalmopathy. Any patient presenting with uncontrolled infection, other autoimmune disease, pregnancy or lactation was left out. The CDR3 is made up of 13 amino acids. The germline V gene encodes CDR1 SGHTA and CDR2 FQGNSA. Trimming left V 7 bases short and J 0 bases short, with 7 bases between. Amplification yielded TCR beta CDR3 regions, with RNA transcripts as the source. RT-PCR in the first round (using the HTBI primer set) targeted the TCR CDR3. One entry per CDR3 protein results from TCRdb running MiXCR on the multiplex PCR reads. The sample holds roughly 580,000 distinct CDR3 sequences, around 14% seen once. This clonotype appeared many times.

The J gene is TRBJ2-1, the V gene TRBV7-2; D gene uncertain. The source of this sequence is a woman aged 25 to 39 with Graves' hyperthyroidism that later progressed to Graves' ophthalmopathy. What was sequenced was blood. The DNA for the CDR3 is TGTGCCAGCAACACTAACTCCTACAATGAGCAGTTCTTC. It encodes CASNTNSYNEQFF. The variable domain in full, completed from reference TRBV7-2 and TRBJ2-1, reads GAGVSQSPSNKVTEKGKDVELRCDPISGHTALYWYRQSLGQGLEFLIYFQGNSAPDKSGLPSDRFSAERTGGSVSTLTIQRTQQEDSAVYLCASNTNSYNEQFFGPGTRLTVL.